Listed here are 15 T cell receptor beta chains from one sample, sequenced in a study of Ad26.COV2.S vaccination and SARS-CoV-2 variants. Treatment described: around 19 received Ad26.COV2.S at low or high dose, single or two shots; 5 received placebo; per-sample allocation not given. Material that was analyzed had been drawn on day 63 after the first vaccine or placebo injection. Sequencing used immunoSEQ multiplex PCR; TCRdb keeps in-frame clones, though not all of them. The sample records a few hundred thousand clones, around 88% being singletons. The specimen comprised peripheral blood, sampled in a trial of Ad26.COV2.S vaccine versus placebo. The source is a person between 18 and 60 years old who received the Ad26.COV2.S COVID-19 vaccine or a placebo.

This clone has only one observation. This chain connects TRBV11-2 to TRBJ1-2; no definite D call. Trimming stripped 6 bases from V and 1 base from J, with 9 bases between. The CDR3 length is 13 residues. Germline-derived CDR1 and CDR2 are SGHAT and FQNNGV. The CDR3 here is CASRIDINYGYTF. The DNA for the CDR3 is TGTGCCAGCAGAATCGACATTAACTATGGCTACACCTTC.

The sample holds one count of this clone. For the CDR3, the DNA is TGTGCCAGTAGTGACCCAGGGGGGCTGGATGAGCAGTTCTTC. It yields the protein CASSDPGGLDEQFF. The chain employs TRBV19 and TRBJ2-1; D is possibly TRBD1 (7 bases). The CDR3 consists of 14 residues. V was trimmed by 5 bases and J by 8 bases, leaving 16 bases between them. Germline V gives CDR1 LNHDA, CDR2 SQIVND (reference sequence). Full variable domain (rest looked up from reference TRBV19 and TRBJ2-1): DGGITQSPKYLFRKEGQNVTLSCEQNLNHDAMYWYRQDPGQGLRLIYYSQIVNDFQKGDIAEGYSVSREKKESFPLTVTSAQKNPTAFYLCASSDPGGLDEQFFGPGTRLTVL.

This CDR3 reads CASSFEGPSYNEQFF. The DNA of the CDR3 is TGTGCCAGCAGCTTTGAGGGACCCTCCTACAATGAGCAGTTCTTC. The rearrangement joins TRBV5-7 to TRBJ2-1; possibly TRBD1 or TRBD2 for D (5 bases each). TRBV5-7 is known as an ORF, though its function is uncertain. The CDR3 has 15 residues. V was pared by 2 bases and J by 0 bases, with 9 bases between.

The chain has TRBV5-6 and TRBJ2-7, with D tentatively TRBD2 (5 bases). V was shortened by 4 bases and J by 5 bases, with 16 bases between the two germline ends. This CDR3 has 14 amino acids. Germline V CDR1 and CDR2: SGHDT, YYEEEE. The CDR3 DNA is TGTGCCAGCAGCACCGGTTCGGGAACCCACGAGCAGTACTTC. Its protein product is CASSTGSGTHEQYF.

V and J are TRBV7-9 and TRBJ2-1, with D possibly matching TRBD2 (5 bases). Germline V gene lookup returns CDR1 SEHNR and CDR2 FQNEAQ (reference sequence). CDR3 length: 13 amino acids. V was cut by 5 bases and J by 9 bases, with 14 bases left in between. DNA of the CDR3: TGTGCCAGCAGCCGATTAGGGAGTGGTGAGCAGTTCTTC. It yields the protein CASSRLGSGEQFF.

The chain uses TRBV6-4 and TRBJ2-3; 8 nucleotides align to TRBD1. This CDR3 spans 16 amino acids. The J segment lost 9 bases and the V segment lost 4 bases, leaving 15 bases of the junction unmatched. Germline V gene lookup returns CDR1 MRHNA and CDR2 SNTAGT. The CDR3 here is CASSATTGAPPGTQYF. CDR3 coding DNA: TGTGCCAGCAGTGCCACGACAGGGGCGCCTCCGGGCACGCAGTATTTT.

The genes are TRBV6-1 and TRBJ2-7; D is uncertain. The CDR3 is 16 residues long. V lost 0 bases and J 3 bases, leaving 15 bases between the germline ends. Germline values: CDR1 MNHNS, CDR2 SASEGT. CDR3 coding DNA: TGTGCCAGCAGTGAAGCAAGAGGTTGGGTCGGCTACGAGCAGTACTTC. Translating it yields CASSEARGWVGYEQYF.

This rearrangement joins TRBV7-2 to TRBJ1-6; 8 bases fit TRBD1. CDR1 and CDR2 (germline): SGHTA, FQGNSA. The CDR3 sequence is 15 residues long. V lost 3 bases, J lost 6 bases, and 4 bases stayed unmatched. CDR3 protein: CASSLTGESNSPLHF. The DNA of the CDR3 is TGTGCCAGCAGCTTGACAGGGGAATCTAATTCACCCCTCCACTTT.

The V and J genes are TRBV7-9 and TRBJ2-2, with a possible D match to TRBD2 (6 bases). V was clipped by 1 base and J by 0 bases, with 9 bases between them. Germline-derived CDR1 and CDR2 are SEHNR and FQNEAQ (reference sequence). The CDR3 has 16 amino acids. The CDR3, as DNA: TGTGCCAGCAGCTTAGACGGGGGTTCGAACACCGGGGAGCTGTTTTTT. It yields the protein CASSLDGGSNTGELFF. The full variable domain, its missing parts supplied by reference TRBV7-9 and TRBJ2-2, is DTGVSQNPRHKITKRGQNVTFRCDPISEHNRLYWYRQTLGQGPEFLTYFQNEAQLEKSRLLSDRFSAERPKGSFSTLEIQRTEQGDSAMYLCASSLDGGSNTGELFFGEGSRLTVL.

The V and J genes are TRBV6-5 and TRBJ1-6, with D uncertain. This CDR3 region has 14 residues. Between the trimmed V and J ends, which lost 7 bases and 6 bases, there was a span of 13 bases. CDR1 and CDR2 from the germline V gene are MNHEY and SVGAGI. The CDR3 nucleotides read TGTGCCAGCACCTATTCAGGTGGTAATTCACCCCTCCACTTT. Protein sequence: CASTYSGGNSPLHF.

This chain links TRBV5-1 with TRBJ2-5; 10 bases fit TRBD1. The CDR3 covers 15 residues. Germline-derived CDR1 and CDR2 are SGHRS and YFSETQ. Germline trimming cut 0 bases from V and 5 bases from J; bases unmatched to any gene: 4. CDR3 sequence (DNA): TGCGCCAGCAGCTTGGGACAGGGGGCATCGGAGACCCAGTACTTC. It encodes CASSLGQGASETQYF.

CDR3 residues: CASSSRDTTYNEQFF. CDR3 coding DNA: TGTGCCAGCAGCTCGCGGGACACAACCTACAATGAGCAGTTCTTC. The gene calls are TRBV7-9 and TRBJ2-1, with D possibly being TRBD1 or TRBD2 (6 bases each). The CDR3 loop spans 15 amino acids. The V end lost 4 bases, the J end lost 2 bases, and 12 bases lay between the germline ends. Germline V gene sequence: CDR1 SEHNR, CDR2 FQNEAQ (reference sequence).

The chain employs TRBV12-3 or TRBV12-4 and TRBJ1-1; a weak D match, TRBD1 (5 bases). The CDR3 runs to 11 residues. V lost 2 bases and J lost 8, with 6 bases in between. The CDR3 protein is CASSLNREAFF. The CDR3, as DNA: TGTGCCAGCAGTTTAAACAGGGAAGCTTTCTTT.

A few counts support this clone. V is TRBV4-1 and J is TRBJ1-5; unclear D gene. The V gene's germline CDR1 is MGHRA and CDR2 YSYEKL. The CDR3 length is 17 residues. V lost 1 base and J 2 bases, leaving 15 bases between the germline ends. CDR3 sequence: CASSQVDMGFGNQPQHF. The CDR3 coding sequence is TGCGCCAGCAGCCAAGTGGATATGGGGTTTGGCAATCAGCCCCAGCATTTT.

V usage is TRBV10-3 and J usage is TRBJ1-2; the D is unclear. Trimming pared 5 bases from V and 3 bases from J, leaving 10 bases between. The germline gives CDR1 ENHRY, CDR2 SYGVKD. The CDR3 has 13 residues. CDR3 DNA sequence: TGTGCCATCAGTCCCTCCGGGCACTATGGCTACACCTTC. It translates to CAISPSGHYGYTF.